Listed below are T cell receptor beta chains from one sample, sequenced in a study of neurological immune-mediated disorders. TCRdb re-analysed the 5' RACE reads in MiXCR, keeping a single row per CDR3 protein. The table records 65,000 to 80,000 distinct CDR3 sequences, roughly 4.9% of them present only once. Sequenced sample: PBMCs. These receptor sequences come from a woman in her seventies with multiple sclerosis. Each CDR3 is given with its conserved first and last residue. A D gene is named only where the DNA matches it firmly. For some rows the clone size is stated as once, few or many, or as a class when expanded; others skip it.

V	J	size	D	CDR3	DNA
TRBV7-2	TRBJ2-1	many	-	CASSLVGGTVYNEQFF	TGTGCCAGCAGCTTAGTTGGGGGGACGGTATACAATGAGCAGTTCTTC
TRBV4-1	TRBJ1-5	many	-	CASSPRGDQPQHF	TGCGCCAGCAGCCCGCGCGGGGATCAGCCCCAGCATTTT
TRBV20-1	TRBJ1-5	few	TRBD1	CSADPGTGTNQPQHF	TGCAGTGCTGACCCGGGGACAGGGACCAATCAGCCCCAGCATTTT
TRBV12-5	TRBJ1-1	-	-	CASGLNRLWRTEAFF	TGTGCTAGTGGTTTGAACCGACTCTGGAGGACTGAAGCTTTCTTT
TRBV20-1	TRBJ2-2	many	-	CSARDSSGANTGELFF	TGCAGTGCTAGAGATTCGTCGGGCGCGAACACCGGGGAGCTGTTTTTT
TRBV6-6	TRBJ1-1	few	-	CASSRQAETEAFF	TGTGCCAGCAGCCGACAGGCGGAGACTGAAGCTTTCTTT
TRBV6-2/TRBV6-3	TRBJ1-5	-	-	CASSYGAGLGKQPQHF	TGTGCCAGCAGTTACGGGGCAGGGCTCGGGAAACAGCCCCAGCATTTT
TRBV5-1	TRBJ2-7	-	TRBD2	CASSPSGSRPYEQYF	TGCGCCAGCAGTCCTAGCGGGAGTCGCCCCTACGAGCAGTACTTC
TRBV30	TRBJ2-7	-	TRBD1	CASTTPTGAGSSYEQYF	TGTGCCTCGACGACCCCGACAGGGGCGGGAAGCTCCTACGAGCAGTACTTC
TRBV20-1	TRBJ2-3	many	TRBD2	CSGGTSGTDTQYF	TGCAGTGGCGGGACTAGCGGCACAGATACGCAGTATTTT
TRBV7-3	TRBJ2-1	many	TRBD2	CASSYSSGSMNEQFF	TGTGCCAGCAGCTACTCTAGCGGGAGTATGAATGAGCAGTTCTTC
TRBV5-1	TRBJ2-2	many	-	CASSLVSGLGELFF	TGCGCCAGCAGCTTGGTGTCCGGACTCGGGGAGCTGTTTTTT
TRBV6-6	TRBJ2-3	many	-	CAVSARLFTDTQYF	TGTGCCGTGTCGGCGCGTCTATTCACAGATACGCAGTATTTT
TRBV27	TRBJ2-3	few	TRBD1	CASTLQGQGTDTQYF	TGTGCCAGCACCTTACAGGGACAGGGAACAGATACGCAGTATTTT
TRBV5-1	TRBJ2-5	many	-	CASSLAGTPGQETQYF	TGCGCCAGCAGCTTGGCGGGGACACCCGGCCAAGAGACCCAGTACTTC
TRBV15	TRBJ2-1	few	TRBD2	CATNLPSGSRNEQFF	TGTGCCACCAACCTACCTAGCGGGAGTAGGAATGAGCAGTTCTTC
TRBV25-1	TRBJ1-1	many	-	CASSELGGGPTEAFF	TGTGCCAGCAGTGAATTAGGAGGGGGGCCAACTGAAGCTTTCTTT
TRBV7-2	TRBJ2-1	many	TRBD2	CASAAFLAGHEQFF	TGTGCCAGCGCAGCTTTCCTAGCGGGCCATGAGCAGTTCTTC
TRBV5-1	TRBJ1-4	many	-	CASSLVGQSYEKLFF	TGCGCCAGCAGCTTGGTGGGGCAGAGTTATGAAAAACTGTTTTTT
TRBV7-9	TRBJ2-7	many	-	CATKALTTNYEQYF	TGTGCCACCAAGGCCCTCACTACGAACTACGAGCAGTACTTC
TRBV7-2	TRBJ2-7	many	TRBD1	CASSLTRDRGYEQYF	TGTGCCAGCAGCTTAACCCGGGACAGGGGGTACGAGCAGTACTTC
TRBV5-1	TRBJ2-6	many	-	CASSYQTGMSVWRKGANVLTF	TGCGCCAGCAGCTACCAAACAGGCATGAGCGTATGGCGTAAAGGGGCCAACGTCCTGACTTTC
TRBV7-2	TRBJ1-2	many	-	CASSLAQGGANYGYTF	TGTGCCAGCAGCTTAGCGCAAGGGGGAGCTAACTATGGCTACACCTTC
TRBV6-2/TRBV6-3	TRBJ2-1	many	TRBD1	CASSFATGPPYNEQFF	TGTGCCAGCAGTTTCGCGACAGGGCCCCCCTACAATGAGCAGTTCTTC
TRBV10-2	TRBJ2-1	many	-	CASSRWTNTNNEQFF	TGCGCCAGCAGTCGTTGGACTAACACGAACAATGAGCAGTTCTTC
TRBV7-7	TRBJ2-3	few	-	CASSLGPGEITDTQYF	TGTGCCAGCAGCTTAGGTCCGGGTGAAATAACAGATACGCAGTATTTT
TRBV29-1	TRBJ2-7	many	-	CSVKITHEQYF	TGCAGCGTGAAGATCACCCACGAGCAGTACTTC
TRBV20-1	TRBJ2-7	many	TRBD2	CSASEIAGAYEQYF	TGCAGTGCTAGTGAAATAGCGGGTGCCTACGAGCAGTACTTC
TRBV29-1	TRBJ2-7	many	-	CSVEEAEGIPYEQYF	TGCAGCGTTGAAGAGGCGGAGGGGATCCCCTACGAGCAGTACTTC
TRBV7-6	TRBJ1-2	many	TRBD1	CASSWRRQGRIGFYGYTF	TGTGCCAGCAGCTGGAGAAGACAGGGTAGGATTGGCTTCTATGGCTACACCTTC
TRBV7-6	TRBJ2-6	few	TRBD1	CASSPGTGGAGANVLTF	TGTGCCAGCAGCCCCGGGACAGGGGGCGCTGGGGCCAACGTCCTGACTTTC
TRBV7-2	TRBJ1-1	many	-	CASSLENIRLMNTEAFF	TGTGCCAGCAGCTTAGAGAACATCAGGCTTATGAACACTGAAGCTTTCTTT
TRBV12-3/TRBV12-4	TRBJ1-1	-	TRBD1	CASSLRQGAGAEAFF	TGTGCCAGCAGTTTACGACAGGGGGCAGGGGCTGAAGCTTTCTTT
TRBV10-2	TRBJ1-1	many	TRBD1	CASSGQGTRGTEAFF	TGCGCCAGCAGTGGACAGGGTACACGAGGCACTGAAGCTTTCTTT
TRBV5-1	TRBJ2-7	many	-	CASSLVTGGPYEQYF	TGCGCCAGCAGCTTAGTAACCGGGGGGCCCTACGAGCAGTACTTC
TRBV5-5	TRBJ2-3	many	TRBD2	CASSFAGGRTDTQYF	TGTGCCAGCAGCTTCGCGGGAGGGAGGACAGATACGCAGTATTTT
TRBV19	TRBJ1-2	few	-	CASSIPGSPGGYTF	TGTGCCAGTAGTATACCCGGATCACCAGGTGGCTACACCTTC
TRBV7-2	TRBJ2-3	many	TRBD2	CASSLTTSGRRKTDTQYF	TGTGCCAGCAGCTTAACGACTAGCGGGAGGAGGAAGACAGATACGCAGTATTTT
TRBV6-6	TRBJ1-1	many	-	CASSYPKKGRQLNTEAFF	TGTGCCAGCAGTTACCCTAAGAAGGGGAGACAATTGAACACTGAAGCTTTCTTT
TRBV5-1	TRBJ1-1	many	TRBD1	CASSTGVSNTEAFF	TGCGCCAGCAGCACAGGGGTTTCGAACACTGAAGCTTTCTTT
TRBV5-1	TRBJ2-3	many	TRBD2	CASSFDRTRSHKDTQYF	TGCGCCAGCAGCTTTGACCGGACTAGGAGCCACAAAGATACGCAGTATTTT
TRBV4-1	TRBJ1-2	many	-	CASSQPYPRTENYGYTF	TGCGCCAGCAGCCAACCTTACCCCCGAACAGAAAACTATGGCTACACCTTC
TRBV20-1	TRBJ1-2	many	TRBD1	CSAEGQGANYGYTF	TGCAGTGCGGAGGGACAGGGGGCTAACTATGGCTACACCTTC
TRBV7-9	TRBJ1-5	-	TRBD1	CASSLGGGDQPQHF	TGTGCCAGCAGCTTAGGAGGGGGCGATCAGCCCCAGCATTTT
TRBV9	TRBJ2-1	many	-	CASSVEGGGSYNEQFF	TGTGCCAGCAGCGTAGAGGGGGGAGGATCCTACAATGAGCAGTTCTTC